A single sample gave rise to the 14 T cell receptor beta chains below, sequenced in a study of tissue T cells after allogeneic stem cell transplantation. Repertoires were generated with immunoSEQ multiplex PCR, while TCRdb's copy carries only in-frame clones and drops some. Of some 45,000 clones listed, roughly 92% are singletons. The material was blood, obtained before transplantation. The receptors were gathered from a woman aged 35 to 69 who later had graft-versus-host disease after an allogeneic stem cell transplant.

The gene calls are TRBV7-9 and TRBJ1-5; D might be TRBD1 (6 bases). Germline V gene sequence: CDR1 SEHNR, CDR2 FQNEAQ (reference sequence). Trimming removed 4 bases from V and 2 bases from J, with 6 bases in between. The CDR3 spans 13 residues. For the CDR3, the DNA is TGTGCCAGCAGCTCAGGGGGCAATCAGCCCCAGCATTTT. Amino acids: CASSSGGNQPQHF.

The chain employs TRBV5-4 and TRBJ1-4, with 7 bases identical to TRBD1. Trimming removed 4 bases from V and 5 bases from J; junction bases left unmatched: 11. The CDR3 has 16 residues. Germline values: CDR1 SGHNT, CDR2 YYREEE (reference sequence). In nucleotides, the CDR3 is TGTGCCAGCAGCCCGGGACAGAGAAGTGACAATGAAAAACTGTTTTTT. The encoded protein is CASSPGQRSDNEKLFF.

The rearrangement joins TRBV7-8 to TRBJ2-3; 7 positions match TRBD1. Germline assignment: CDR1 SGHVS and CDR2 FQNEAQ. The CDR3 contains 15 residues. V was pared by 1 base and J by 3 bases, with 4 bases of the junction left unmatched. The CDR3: CASSLDRGSTDTQYF. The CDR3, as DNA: TGTGCCAGCAGCTTAGACAGGGGATCGACAGATACGCAGTATTTT.

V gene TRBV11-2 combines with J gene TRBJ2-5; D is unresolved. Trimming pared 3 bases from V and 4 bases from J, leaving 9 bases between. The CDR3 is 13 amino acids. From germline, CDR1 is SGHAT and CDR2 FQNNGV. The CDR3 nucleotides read TGTGCCAGCAGCTTCGGTGGATTAGAGACCCAGTACTTC. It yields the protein CASSFGGLETQYF.

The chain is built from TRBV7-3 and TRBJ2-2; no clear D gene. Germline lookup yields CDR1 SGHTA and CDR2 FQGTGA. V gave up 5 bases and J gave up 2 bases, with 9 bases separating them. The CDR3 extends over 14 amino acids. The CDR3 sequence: CASSRVGNTGELFF. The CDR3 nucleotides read TGTGCCAGCAGCCGGGTGGGCAACACCGGGGAGCTGTTTTTT.

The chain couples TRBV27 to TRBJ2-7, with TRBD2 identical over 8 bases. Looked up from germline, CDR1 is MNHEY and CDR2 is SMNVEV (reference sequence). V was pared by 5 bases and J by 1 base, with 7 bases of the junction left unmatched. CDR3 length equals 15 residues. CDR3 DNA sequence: TGTGCCAGCAGTCTCACGAGCGGGGGATCCTACGAGCAGTACTTC. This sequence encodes CASSLTSGGSYEQYF.

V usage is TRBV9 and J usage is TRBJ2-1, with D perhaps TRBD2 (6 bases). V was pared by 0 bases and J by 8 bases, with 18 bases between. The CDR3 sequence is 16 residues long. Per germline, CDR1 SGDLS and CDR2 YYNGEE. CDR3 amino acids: CASSVGNGGTSDEQFF. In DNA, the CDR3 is TGTGCCAGCAGCGTAGGGAATGGCGGGACGTCAGATGAGCAGTTCTTC.

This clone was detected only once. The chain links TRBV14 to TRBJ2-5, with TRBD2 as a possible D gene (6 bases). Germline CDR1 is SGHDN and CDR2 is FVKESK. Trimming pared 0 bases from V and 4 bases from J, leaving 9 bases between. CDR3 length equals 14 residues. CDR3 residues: CASSQERGGETQYF. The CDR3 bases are TGTGCCAGCAGCCAAGAGCGGGGCGGAGAGACCCAGTACTTC.

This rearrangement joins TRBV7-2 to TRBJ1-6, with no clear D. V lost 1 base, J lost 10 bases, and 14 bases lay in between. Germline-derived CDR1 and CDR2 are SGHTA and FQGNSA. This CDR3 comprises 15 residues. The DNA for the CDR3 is TGTGCCAGCAGCTTAGGGGTTTACGGAGTATCACCCCTCCACTTT. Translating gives CASSLGVYGVSPLHF. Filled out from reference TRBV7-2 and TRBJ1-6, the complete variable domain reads GAGVSQSPSNKVTEKGKDVELRCDPISGHTALYWYRQSLGQGLEFLIYFQGNSAPDKSGLPSDRFSAERTGGSVSTLTIQRTQQEDSAVYLCASSLGVYGVSPLHFGNGTRLTVT.

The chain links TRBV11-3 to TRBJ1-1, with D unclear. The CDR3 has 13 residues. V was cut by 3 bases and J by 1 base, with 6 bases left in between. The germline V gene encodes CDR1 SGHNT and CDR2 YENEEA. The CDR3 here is CASSFAGNTEAFF. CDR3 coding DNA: TGTGCCAGCAGCTTCGCGGGGAACACTGAAGCTTTCTTT. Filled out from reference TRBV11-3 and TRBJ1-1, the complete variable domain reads EAGVVQSPRYKIIEKKQPVAFWCNPISGHNTLYWYLQNLGQGPELLIRYENEEAVDDSQLPKDRFSAERLKGVDSTLKIQPAELGDSAVYLCASSFAGNTEAFFGQGTRLTVV.

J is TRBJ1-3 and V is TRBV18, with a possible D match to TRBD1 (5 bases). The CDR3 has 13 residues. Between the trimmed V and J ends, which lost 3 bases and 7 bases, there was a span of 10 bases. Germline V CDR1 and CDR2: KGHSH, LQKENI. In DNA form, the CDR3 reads TGTGCCAGCTCACCGGGACCAGGGAACACCATATATTTT. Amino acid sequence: CASSPGPGNTIYF.

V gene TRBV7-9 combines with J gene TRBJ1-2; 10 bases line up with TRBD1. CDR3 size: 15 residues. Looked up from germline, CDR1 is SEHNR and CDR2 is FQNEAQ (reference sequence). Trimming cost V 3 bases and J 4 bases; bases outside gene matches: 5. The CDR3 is CASSFGQGVGYGYTF. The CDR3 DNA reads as TGTGCCAGCAGCTTTGGACAGGGGGTCGGCTATGGCTACACCTTC.

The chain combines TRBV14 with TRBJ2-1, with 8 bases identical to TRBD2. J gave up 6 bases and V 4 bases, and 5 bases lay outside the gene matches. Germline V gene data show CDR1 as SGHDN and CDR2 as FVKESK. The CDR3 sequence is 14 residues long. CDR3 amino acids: CASSRGLARNEQFF. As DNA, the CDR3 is TGTGCCAGCAGCCGAGGACTAGCCCGCAATGAGCAGTTCTTC.

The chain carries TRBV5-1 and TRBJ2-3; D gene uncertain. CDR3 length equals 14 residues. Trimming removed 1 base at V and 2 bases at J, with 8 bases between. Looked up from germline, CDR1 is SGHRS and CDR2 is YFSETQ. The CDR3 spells CASSLSGYTDTQYF. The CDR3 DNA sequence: TGCGCCAGCAGCTTGTCAGGCTACACAGATACGCAGTATTTT.